The T cell receptor beta chain under discussion was sequenced for a study of OX40 agonist ivuxolimab in advanced cancers. Overall study findings and caveats: With doses of 0.1 to 3.0 mg/kg, CD4+ and CD8+ blood T cells had undergone clonal expansion by week 6.

In regard to this clone: Its antigen is unknown.

The V and J ends lost 7 bases and 1 base respectively, with 12 bases between them. This CDR3 has 14 amino acids. Germline CDR1 MDHEN, CDR2 SYDVKM. Generated by immunoSEQ multiplex PCR, the TCRdb table keeps only in-frame clones and is missing some. Of tens of thousands of clones in the sample, around nine tenths were seen once. This sequence originates from an adult with an advanced solid tumor such as melanoma, head and neck, liver or kidney cancer. The specimen comprised CD4+ or CD8+ T cells sorted from blood, sampled in a trial of the OX40 agonist ivuxolimab. The genes are TRBV28 and TRBJ2-3; D remains unclear. CDR3 in DNA: TGTGCCAGCACCCTTGTCGGGCGCACAGATACGCAGTATTTT. Translating gives CASTLVGRTDTQYF.